Sequencing of this T cell receptor beta chain was carried out in a study of early T cells in non-severe SARS-CoV-2 infection. TCRdb recomputed calls from the 5' RACE reads with MiXCR, one row per CDR3 protein. The repertoire holds tens of thousands of distinct CDR3 sequences, with approximately 5.1% as singletons. Trimming removed 3 bases from V and 4 bases from J; junction bases left unmatched: 6. The CDR3 sequence is 16 residues long. CDR1 and CDR2 (germline): MGHDK, SYGVNS. At least ten counts were recorded for this clonotype. This receptor was taken from an adult who was a healthcare worker with PCR-confirmed SARS-CoV-2 infection or an uninfected control (not recorded which). The J gene is TRBJ2-1, the V gene TRBV25-1, with TRBD2 identical over 10 bases. The starting material was whole blood, obtained at baseline. The chain's CDR3 is CASSDGGTSAYNEQFF. The CDR3 DNA reads TGTGCCAGCAGTGACGGAGGGACTAGCGCGTACAATGAGCAGTTCTTC.